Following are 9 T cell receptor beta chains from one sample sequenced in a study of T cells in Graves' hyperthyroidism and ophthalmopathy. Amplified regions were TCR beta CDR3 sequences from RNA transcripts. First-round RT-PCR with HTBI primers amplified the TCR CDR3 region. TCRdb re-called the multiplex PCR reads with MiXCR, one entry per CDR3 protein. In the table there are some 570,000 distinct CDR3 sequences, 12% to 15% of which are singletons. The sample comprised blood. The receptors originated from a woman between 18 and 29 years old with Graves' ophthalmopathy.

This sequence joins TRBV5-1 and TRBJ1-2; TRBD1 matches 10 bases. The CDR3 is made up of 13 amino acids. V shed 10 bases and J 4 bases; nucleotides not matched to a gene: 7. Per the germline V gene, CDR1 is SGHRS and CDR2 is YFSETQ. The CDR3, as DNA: TGCGCCTGGAGGGGGACAGGGGCCTATGGCTACACCTTC. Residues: CAWRGTGAYGYTF.

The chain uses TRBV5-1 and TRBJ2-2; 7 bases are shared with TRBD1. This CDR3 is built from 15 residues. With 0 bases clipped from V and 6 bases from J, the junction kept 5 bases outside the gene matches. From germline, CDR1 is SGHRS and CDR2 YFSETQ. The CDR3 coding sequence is TGCGCCAGCAGCTTGGGCGCAGGGGGTCCCGGGGAGCTGTTTTTT. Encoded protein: CASSLGAGGPGELFF.

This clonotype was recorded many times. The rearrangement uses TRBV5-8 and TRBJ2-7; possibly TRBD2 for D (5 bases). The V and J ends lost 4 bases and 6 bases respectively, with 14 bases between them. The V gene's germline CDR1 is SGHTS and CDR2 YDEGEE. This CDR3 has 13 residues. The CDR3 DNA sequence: TGTGCCAGCAGCAGGACGGGGTTCGGCGAGCAGTACTTC. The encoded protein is CASSRTGFGEQYF.

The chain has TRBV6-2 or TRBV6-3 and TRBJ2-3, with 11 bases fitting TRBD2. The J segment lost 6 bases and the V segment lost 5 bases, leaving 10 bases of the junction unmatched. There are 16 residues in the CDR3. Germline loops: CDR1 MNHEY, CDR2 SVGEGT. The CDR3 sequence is CASSDGVASGRDTQYF. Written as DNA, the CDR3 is TGTGCCAGCAGTGATGGGGTGGCTAGCGGGAGGGATACGCAGTATTTT.

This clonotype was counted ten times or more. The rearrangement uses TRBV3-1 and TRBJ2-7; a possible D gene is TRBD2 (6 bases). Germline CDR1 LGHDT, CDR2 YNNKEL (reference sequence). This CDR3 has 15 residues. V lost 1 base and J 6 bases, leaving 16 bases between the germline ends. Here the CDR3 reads CASSQVGSRESEQYF. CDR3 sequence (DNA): TGTGCCAGCAGCCAAGTCGGGAGTAGGGAAAGCGAGCAGTACTTC.

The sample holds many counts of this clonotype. The CDR3 nucleotides are TGTGCCAGCAGTGAGGCCGAGGGAGGGCTTCGGGGCTATGGCTACACCTTC. Translating gives CASSEAEGGLRGYGYTF. The chain uses TRBV2 and TRBJ1-2; D unclear. Per germline, CDR1 SNHLY and CDR2 FYNNEI. V lost 3 bases and J 4 bases, leaving 21 bases between the germline ends. CDR3 size: 17 residues.

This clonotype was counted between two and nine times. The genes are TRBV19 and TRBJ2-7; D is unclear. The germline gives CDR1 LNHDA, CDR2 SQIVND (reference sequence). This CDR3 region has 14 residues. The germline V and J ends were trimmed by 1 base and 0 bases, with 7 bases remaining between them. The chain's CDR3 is CASSIVGNSYEQYF. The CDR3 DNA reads TGTGCCAGTAGTATAGTAGGGAACTCCTACGAGCAGTACTTC.

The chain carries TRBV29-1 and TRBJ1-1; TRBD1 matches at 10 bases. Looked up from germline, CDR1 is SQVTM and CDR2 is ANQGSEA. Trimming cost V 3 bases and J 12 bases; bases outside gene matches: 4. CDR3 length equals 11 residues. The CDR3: CSVDRQGATFF. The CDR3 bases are TGCAGCGTTGACAGACAGGGGGCGACTTTCTTT.

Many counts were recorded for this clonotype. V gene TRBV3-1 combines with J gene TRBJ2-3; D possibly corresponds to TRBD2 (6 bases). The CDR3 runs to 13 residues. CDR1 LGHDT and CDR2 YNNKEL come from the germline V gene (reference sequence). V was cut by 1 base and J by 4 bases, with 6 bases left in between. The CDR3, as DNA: TGTGCCAGCAGCCAAGCGGGGGCAGATACGCAGTATTTT. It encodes CASSQAGADTQYF.